This T cell receptor (beta chain) was found in a study of shared clonotypes between healthy human individuals. The wider study: The donor group consisted of a couple of women and three men, aged 18 to 49.

General study points: Memory subsets generally showed smaller estimated richness than naive subsets did. Only blood samples were collected, and tissue repertoires likely differ.

Every subset's genomic DNA went evenly onto several immunoSEQ plates. The table came from immunoSEQ multiplex PCR; TCRdb's copy has only in-frame clones and leaves some out. The sample has 980,000 or so clones; approximately 76% are singletons. Turning to this clone: The antigen is unknown.

The sequence was obtained from a man between 18 and 29 years old in good health. The sample taken for sequencing was memory CD4+ T cells sorted from blood. Subset: CD45RA-negative fraction.

Here the CDR3 reads CASSLLGRGTTDTQYF. The CDR3 DNA follows: TGCGCCAGCAGCCTTTTGGGCAGGGGGACCACAGATACGCAGTATTTT. The chain recombines TRBV5-1 with TRBJ2-3, with 7 bases aligning to TRBD1. Germline values: CDR1 SGHRS, CDR2 YFSETQ. The CDR3 is 16 amino acids. V was clipped by 4 bases and J by 2 bases; unmatched bases: 10.